This T cell receptor beta chain was sequenced during a study of memory CD4+ T cells and cytomegalovirus serostatus. Overall study results and limits: Suggested: most of the CMV-linked TCR signature lies in CD4+ memory cells. Each of 60 to 80 CMV-associated TCRbeta sequences occurred in one to five individuals.

Per germline, CDR1 SNHLY and CDR2 FYNNEI. The CDR3 is made up of 18 amino acids. The J segment lost 0 bases and the V segment lost 3 bases, leaving 10 bases of the junction unmatched. The method was immunoSEQ multiplex PCR; TCRdb's version includes in-frame clones alone and lacks a portion of them. The sample has approximately 56,000 clones; roughly 80% are singletons. As concerns this clone: No antigen is known for it.

The sort gate was single viable CD3+CD4+CD8-CD45RO+ cells for memory CD4+ T cells. Serum IgG to CMV pp150, pp28, p38 and p52 defined serostatus. CD4+ T cells were isolated by positive magnetic selection. The rearrangement uses TRBV2 and TRBJ2-2; TRBD1 matches at 7 bases. The source is an adult in good health and CMV-seronegative. Sequencing was performed on memory CD4+ T cells from blood. The CDR3 DNA sequence: TGTGCCAGCAGTGAGGGGGACAGCTTTTACGCGAACACCGGGGAGCTGTTTTTT. This codes for CASSEGDSFYANTGELFF.